The T cell receptor beta chain under discussion was sequenced for a study of T cells in localized non-small cell lung cancer (TCRdb year 2020). Describing the broader study: The study analyzed T cell repertoires of over 200 early-stage NSCLC patients, comparing tumors and uninvolved tumor-adjacent lungs. The cohort was made up of some 240 treatment-naive NSCLC patients whose localized lung tumors had been resected. The mean age of the NSCLC patients was about 70 years, with 120 to 150 men and over 100 women. Study-wide findings and limitations: Uninvolved tumor-adjacent lung showed the highest T cell clonality, higher than tumor, which suggests more focused antigenic responses in the uninvolved tumor-adjacent lung. Because multi-region tumor sequencing was not done, intratumor heterogeneity could not be ruled out. Of the top 100 tumor clones, a median of about 53 were detected in paired uninvolved adjacent lung; roughly 26 were also among that lung's top 100. Longer overall survival was associated with higher blood T cell density, whereas shorter survival was associated with higher adjacent-lung clonality. Because the study design was exploratory, TCR variables were selected using unadjusted p-values without false-discovery rate correction.

By sample share, this clone is medium-sized (0.01 to 0.1%). The target of this receptor is not known. No base qualities exist here, and no much larger clone lies one base off it. TCR beta CDR3 regions were sequenced from DNA using the immunoSEQ Assay. Concerning the study's data processing: T cell density was computed as TCR beta template counts normalized to usable DNA estimated by amplifying housekeeping genes. Richness was estimated using the preseqR package, with extrapolation to 400,000 templates for PBMC samples and to 120,000 templates for tissue samples. Clonality was calculated as one minus Pielou's evenness. Differential abundance testing on productive amino-acid clonotypes, with a minimum total count of 5 and an alpha of 0.1, was used to identify tissue-enriched TCRs. Repertoire overlap between compartments was quantified with the Jaccard Index and Morisita Overlap Index. GLIPH grouped TCR beta CDR3s together with public tetramer-defined viral CDR3s, and a viral motif had to include at least three viral sequences and also show V-gene enrichment. This is the immuneACCESS table as TCRdb keeps it, with only in-frame sequences that have V and J called. A part of the clones is gone; compared with another copy, unresolved V genes explain less than half, and the rest is unexplained. V, J and clone size are taken as reported in that table, and D and trimming were inferred from the DNA itself. Present in this sample are about 4,000 clones, roughly two fifths of which were seen just once. The top ten constitute around 6.2% of the sample.

V lost 0 bases and J lost 0 bases; the stretch between them is 15 bases long. Spanning cysteine to phenylalanine, the CDR3 consists of 18 amino acids. Just the 54-base CDR3 DNA is kept, in frame starting at base 1. Taken from the germline V gene, the CDR1 and CDR2 loops are MNHGY and SAAAGT. At diagnosis, tumor, uninvolved tumor-adjacent lung and peripheral blood were collected and then preserved as a mix of FFPE and fresh-frozen material. The clonotype originates from a woman between 40 and 69 years old with stage I lung adenocarcinoma. Rearrangement joined TRBV6-8 to TRBJ1-5; a confident D gene designation cannot be given. The source material was lung tumor tissue, sampled before any cancer treatment. The DNA sequence is TGTGCCAGCAGTTACTCCCGGACGGACTCCCTTAGCAATCAGCCCCAGCATTTT. This translates into CASSYSRTDSLSNQPQHF.